A selection of T cell receptor beta chains follows, all from one sample in a study of early T cells in non-severe SARS-CoV-2 infection. One entry per CDR3 protein results from TCRdb running MiXCR on the 5' RACE reads. The table lists more than 75,000 distinct CDR3 sequences, less than 15% of them singletons. Sequencing was performed on whole blood. These receptor sequences come from an adult who was a healthcare worker with PCR-confirmed SARS-CoV-2 infection or an uninfected control (not recorded which). The CDR3 runs from the conserved cysteine through the conserved F or W. A D gene is named only where the DNA matches it firmly. The size field is filled for only some rows; it gives once, few, many or a size class.

D gene: -
V gene: TRBV18
J gene: TRBJ2-1
clone size: -
CDR3 DNA: TGTGCCAGCTCACCACCGGACAGCCCTACGTATGAGCAGTTCTTC
CDR3 protein: CASSPPDSPTYEQFF

D gene: -
V gene: TRBV7-9
J gene: TRBJ2-7
clone size: few
CDR3 DNA: TGTGCCAGCAGCTTAGAACAGCACCCCTACGAGCAGTACTTC
CDR3 protein: CASSLEQHPYEQYF

D gene: TRBD1
V gene: TRBV20-1
J gene: TRBJ2-2
clone size: -
CDR3 DNA: TGCAGTGCTAGAGATCGACAGGGCGTCGGGGAGCTGTTTTTT
CDR3 protein: CSARDRQGVGELFF

D gene: TRBD2
V gene: TRBV24-1
J gene: TRBJ2-1
clone size: few
CDR3 DNA: TGTGCCACCAGTGACCCAATAGCGGGAACCTACAATGAGCAGTTCTTC
CDR3 protein: CATSDPIAGTYNEQFF

D gene: -
V gene: TRBV4-1
J gene: TRBJ1-3
clone size: few
CDR3 DNA: TGCGCCAGCAGCCAAGAATCTAGGACCTCTGGAAACACCATATATTTT
CDR3 protein: CASSQESRTSGNTIYF

D gene: -
V gene: TRBV6-2/TRBV6-3
J gene: TRBJ2-7
clone size: few
CDR3 DNA: TGTGCCAGCACCGCCGTGGGAAGCTACGAGCAGTACTTC
CDR3 protein: CASTAVGSYEQYF

D gene: -
V gene: TRBV9
J gene: TRBJ2-3
clone size: many
CDR3 DNA: TGTGCCAGCAGCCCTTCCCCGGTTTTTGCAGATACGCAGTATTTT
CDR3 protein: CASSPSPVFADTQYF

D gene: -
V gene: TRBV29-1
J gene: TRBJ2-1
clone size: -
CDR3 DNA: TGCAGCGTTGCTTACAATGAGCAGTTCTTC
CDR3 protein: CSVAYNEQFF

D gene: -
V gene: TRBV7-9
J gene: TRBJ1-6
clone size: few
CDR3 DNA: TGTGCCAGCAGCTCCCAAGTGACCCCTTCACCCCTCCACTTT
CDR3 protein: CASSSQVTPSPLHF

D gene: -
V gene: TRBV6-1
J gene: TRBJ1-2
clone size: few
CDR3 DNA: TGTGCCAGCAGTGCGTCAGGGGTCTATGGCTACACCTTC
CDR3 protein: CASSASGVYGYTF

D gene: -
V gene: TRBV4-1
J gene: TRBJ2-7
clone size: -
CDR3 DNA: TGCGCCAGCAGCCTCACCGGGACACATGCCTACGAGCAGTACTTC
CDR3 protein: CASSLTGTHAYEQYF

D gene: -
V gene: TRBV20-1
J gene: TRBJ1-1
clone size: many
CDR3 DNA: TGCAGTGCTAGAATAGAGGTAGGGGGCACTGAAGCTTTCTTT
CDR3 protein: CSARIEVGGTEAFF

D gene: TRBD1
V gene: TRBV6-1
J gene: TRBJ1-5
clone size: few
CDR3 DNA: TGTGCCAGCAGGGGGAAGGGACAGGTTAGCAATCAGCCCCAGCATTTT
CDR3 protein: CASRGKGQVSNQPQHF

D gene: -
V gene: TRBV4-1
J gene: TRBJ1-2
clone size: few
CDR3 DNA: TGCGCCAGCAGCCAAGGGCCCACCCCTGACTTCTATGGCTACACCTTC
CDR3 protein: CASSQGPTPDFYGYTF

D gene: -
V gene: TRBV21-1
J gene: TRBJ2-5
clone size: few
CDR3 DNA: TGTGCCAGCCCCCGGACCAGTCAAGAGACCCAGTACTTC
CDR3 protein: CASPRTSQETQYF

D gene: TRBD2
V gene: TRBV11-2
J gene: TRBJ2-5
clone size: many
CDR3 DNA: TGTGCCAGCAGCGGGTCTAGCGGGGAAGAGACCCAGTACTTC
CDR3 protein: CASSGSSGEETQYF

D gene: -
V gene: TRBV29-1
J gene: TRBJ2-4
clone size: many
CDR3 DNA: TGCAGCGTTCGCTCCCAACGGGGGAACATTCAGTACTTC
CDR3 protein: CSVRSQRGNIQYF

D gene: -
V gene: TRBV12-3/TRBV12-4
J gene: TRBJ1-1
clone size: -
CDR3 DNA: TGTGCCAGCAGTTTAGACGCGGGGTGGACTGAAGCTTTCTTT
CDR3 protein: CASSLDAGWTEAFF

D gene: -
V gene: TRBV29-1
J gene: TRBJ1-2
clone size: many
CDR3 DNA: TGCAGCGTTACAACTACAGGGTTAGGGGAGGATGGCTACACCTTC
CDR3 protein: CSVTTTGLGEDGYTF

D gene: -
V gene: TRBV5-5
J gene: TRBJ2-7
clone size: many
CDR3 DNA: TGTGCCAGCAGCCGTCCGCCCGGGGAGCAGTACTTC
CDR3 protein: CASSRPPGEQYF

D gene: -
V gene: TRBV7-9
J gene: TRBJ2-3
clone size: many
CDR3 DNA: TGTGCCAGCAGTCCTATTTATCTAGCCCGAGTGACTAATACGCAGTATTTT
CDR3 protein: CASSPIYLARVTNTQYF

D gene: -
V gene: TRBV5-6
J gene: TRBJ1-5
clone size: few
CDR3 DNA: TGTGCCAGCAGCCGGCGGGATTTTGCTTTTAGCAATCAGCCCCAGCATTTT
CDR3 protein: CASSRRDFAFSNQPQHF

D gene: -
V gene: TRBV18
J gene: TRBJ2-3
clone size: many
CDR3 DNA: TGTGCCAGCTCACAGGGGACCCGCACAGATACGCAGTATTTT
CDR3 protein: CASSQGTRTDTQYF

D gene: TRBD1
V gene: TRBV29-1
J gene: TRBJ2-5
clone size: many
CDR3 DNA: TGCAGCGTTAGAACAGGGGGATTGGAGACCCAGTACTTC
CDR3 protein: CSVRTGGLETQYF